The text below deals with one T cell receptor beta chain. The antigen this receptor binds is unknown. No much larger clonotype is one base removed from it; base qualities were not supplied. Stable Graves' hyperthyroidism was defined as no progression to ophthalmopathy during 18 months of follow-up. Hyperthyroidism patients were newly diagnosed, had a disease duration of under 2 months, and were aged 18 to 65 years. Patients with uncontrolled infections, other autoimmune diseases, pregnancy or lactation were excluded. Diagnoses were established on the basis of clinical symptoms, serum thyroxine and TRAb, thyroid ultrasound, and orbital computed tomography. PBMCs were isolated from 8 to 10 ml of fresh peripheral blood by Ficoll-Paque density gradient centrifugation. Total RNA was extracted using Trizol reagent, and RNA quality was assessed on an Agilent 2100 Bioanalyzer. This sample was included in a study of T cells in Graves' hyperthyroidism and ophthalmopathy (dated by TCRdb to between 2017 and 2020). Some background on the complete study: Peripheral blood samples were taken at initial diagnosis, before any treatment was given. After sampling, hyperthyroidism patients received methimazole starting at 30 mg daily, and ophthalmopathy patients received high-dose intravenous methylprednisolone. According to the paper, TCR Vbeta CDR3 sequencing was carried out on 135 peripheral blood samples, which came from over 40 ophthalmopathy, 75 to 80 hyperthyroidism and about 17 progressor patients. In addition, the study compared T-cell repertoires in thyroid tissue and in blood from about six Graves' hyperthyroidism patients. To identify TCR V-J signatures that set the groups apart, the researchers used a discovery cohort of more than 95 patients, made up of 40 to 45 with Graves' ophthalmopathy and 55 to 65 with stable Graves' hyperthyroidism. Whether ophthalmopathy could be predicted prospectively was tested in an independent validation cohort made up of under 20 hyperthyroidism patients plus 17 patients who later progressed to ophthalmopathy. The 85 to 100 discovery patients were divided at random into training and test sets in a 7:3 ratio. On the study overall, not on this receptor specifically: Ophthalmopathy was separated from stable hyperthyroidism by a 13 V-J signature model, with approximately 85% sensitivity and about 81% specificity obtained in cross-validation and 80%/75% obtained in testing. In validation, progression to ophthalmopathy was predicted by the model with about 70% sensitivity and approximately 78% specificity, a median of roughly six months before onset. No statistical method was used to fix the sample size in advance, and group allocation was not hidden from the investigators. Most expanded thyroid clonotypes (frequency above 0.001) were also found in blood, which suggests that blood repertoires may mirror thyroid immune responses.

The germline V end is reduced by 8 bases and the J end by 2 bases; junction bases left unmatched: 4. Its CDR3 holds 13 amino acids, cysteine through phenylalanine. The kept DNA is CDR3 alone, 39 bases in frame from the first base. Reading the germline V gene gives CDR1 KGHSH and CDR2 LQKENI. The TCR beta CDR3 regions were amplified from RNA transcripts. The TCR CDR3 was subjected to a first round of RT-PCR using the HTBI primer set and the Qiagen OneStep RT-PCR kit. Libraries were constructed in a second round of multiplex PCR, after which size selection and purification were carried out. The libraries were sequenced on an Illumina HiSeq2000 using paired-end 100 bp reads. In the original analysis: SOAPnuke was used to process the raw data, throwing out any read that contained adapters or uncalled bases, had a mean Phred below 15, or lacked an exact constant-primer or identifier match. High-quality paired reads were merged with COPE v1.2.5, and unique nucleotide sequences were defined as clonotypes. MiTCR v1.1 was used to align the clonotypes against IMGT TRBV, TRBD and TRBJ reference segments. The analysis was restricted to V-J combinations with a frequency above 0.0001, which together covered roughly 99% of the repertoires. The TCS score was defined as F50 (clonal expansion) divided by E x V (chaos), with BLOSUM62-based TCRdist calculated between CDR3 peptides within each V-J. Welch's t-statistics and random forest reduced roughly 540 V-J features to 13, which were used in a naive Bayes classifier (R e1071). The raw public reads went through TCRdb reprocessing: fastp at Q25, MiXCR clone calling, in-frame beta chains kept. Every CDR3 protein is listed once, alongside the most common genes and DNA of its rows. V and J calls and clone size were set by TCRdb, not the authors. The sample yields under 400,000 distinct CDR3 sequences; over 11% were counted once. The ten largest clones represent 11% of the sample.

The chain is assembled from TRBV18 and TRBJ2-7; 9 central bases correspond to TRBD1. This clonotype originated in a woman aged 55 to 70 with Graves' hyperthyroidism. Sample: blood. The nucleotide sequence reads as follows: TGTGCCAGCGCAGGACAGGGGACCTACGAGCAGTACTTC. Its protein product is CASAGQGTYEQYF.